This T cell receptor beta chain stems from a study of PD-1 blockade in classical Hodgkin lymphoma. Here immunoSEQ multiplex PCR was the method, and the copy in TCRdb shows in-frame clones only, minus some. The profile shows around 65,000 clones, about 91% of them singletons. This CDR3 is 14 amino acids long. V gave up 0 bases and J gave up 6 bases, with 12 bases separating them. Germline CDR1 SGHNT, CDR2 YYREEE (reference sequence). The patients all showed relapse after autologous stem cell transplantation, while their brentuximab vedotin exposure varied. The clonotype comes from a human donor with classical Hodgkin lymphoma. J is TRBJ1-1 and V is TRBV5-4; possible D gene TRBD1, 5 bases. The sequencing here drew on peripheral blood mononuclear cells (PBMCs), taken at baseline. CDR3 bases: TGTGCCAGCAGCTTGGCCCTGGGGGGGGCTGAAGCTTTCTTT. This sequence encodes CASSLALGGAEAFF.